These 10 T cell receptor beta chains originate from one sample sequenced in a study of PD-1 blockade in mismatch repair-deficient tumors. TCRdb's table, derived via immunoSEQ multiplex PCR, lists solely in-frame clones and lacks some. The data show about 67,000 clones, around 73% seen once. Sequenced here: peripheral blood, sampled 2 weeks after starting pembrolizumab. Receptor source: an adult with mismatch repair-deficient cancer.

This clone came up once. The rearrangement joins TRBV10-3 to TRBJ1-2; D perhaps matches TRBD1 (5 bases). CDR3 length: 13 residues. The germline V gene has CDR1 ENHRY and CDR2 SYGVKD. V lost 6 bases, J lost 3 bases, and 11 bases lay in between. The CDR3 is CAISQGYDYGYTF. The DNA for the CDR3 is TGTGCCATCAGCCAGGGTTACGACTATGGCTACACCTTC.

The rearrangement joins TRBV6-1 to TRBJ2-3; 13 bases agree with TRBD2. Germline V gene sequence: CDR1 MNHNS, CDR2 SASEGT. Unmatched junction bases numbered 7, after V lost 2 bases and J lost 5 bases. The CDR3 loop spans 17 amino acids. The CDR3: CASSERTSGSLGDTQYF. Written as DNA, the CDR3 is TGTGCCAGCAGTGAAAGGACTAGCGGGAGTTTAGGAGATACGCAGTATTTT.

This clone showed up just a few times. The J gene is TRBJ1-5, the V gene TRBV4-1; weak D call: TRBD1 (6 bases). Per the germline V gene, CDR1 is MGHRA and CDR2 is YSYEKL. The V gene lost 3 bases and the J gene lost 4 bases, with 22 bases spanning the gap. The CDR3 runs to 18 residues. CDR3 nucleotides: TGCGCCAGCAGCCAGGACCCCACCAATCCGGGACAAAATCAGCCCCAGCATTTT. Its protein product is CASSQDPTNPGQNQPQHF.

V usage is TRBV28 and J usage is TRBJ2-5, with D possibly called TRBD1 or TRBD2 (5 bases each). Germline-derived CDR1 and CDR2 are MDHEN and SYDVKM. Trimming pared 4 bases from V and 2 bases from J, leaving 14 bases between. The CDR3 sequence is 15 residues long. The CDR3 DNA sequence: TGTGCCAGCAGTTCACCCGGGACGTTACAAGAGACCCAGTACTTC. Protein product: CASSSPGTLQETQYF.

The CDR3: CAWSTPGAGTNYGYTF. In DNA, the CDR3 is TGTGCCTGGAGTACCCCCGGGGCAGGGACTAACTATGGCTACACCTTC. J is TRBJ1-2 and V is TRBV30, with a weak D call TRBD1 (5 bases). CDR1 GTSNPN and CDR2 SVGIG come from the germline V gene (reference sequence). The CDR3 has 16 amino acids. Deletions cut 2 bases from V and 0 bases from J, with 16 bases between.

The J gene is TRBJ2-1, the V gene TRBV11-3; D possibly corresponds to TRBD1 (5 bases). Germline V gene lookup returns CDR1 SGHNT and CDR2 YENEEA. V was trimmed by 1 base and J by 13 bases, leaving 11 bases between them. This CDR3 spans 12 amino acids. The CDR3 DNA is TGTGCCAGCAGCTTAGGGGCAGGGAAACAGTTCTTC. Encoded protein: CASSLGAGKQFF.

The rearrangement links TRBV7-2 to TRBJ2-1, with D possibly being TRBD2 (5 bases). The CDR3 consists of 14 residues. V dropped 1 base and J dropped 6 bases, with 10 bases sitting between them. CDR1 is SGHTA and CDR2 is FQGNSA in the germline V gene. DNA for the CDR3: TGTGCCAGCAGCTTAGTTGTTAGCGCCAATGAGCAGTTCTTC. Translated, it gives CASSLVVSANEQFF. Full variable domain (outside the CDR3, taken from reference TRBV7-2 and TRBJ2-1): GAGVSQSPSNKVTEKGKDVELRCDPISGHTALYWYRQSLGQGLEFLIYFQGNSAPDKSGLPSDRFSAERTGGSVSTLTIQRTQQEDSAVYLCASSLVVSANEQFFGPGTRLTVL.

This clone was counted a few times. The chain recombines TRBV27 with TRBJ2-2; either TRBD1 or TRBD2 may fit D (5 bases each). V gave up 6 bases and J gave up 8 bases, with 16 bases separating them. The CDR3 runs to 14 residues. Per germline, CDR1 MNHEY and CDR2 SMNVEV (reference sequence). CDR3 DNA: TGTGCCAGCAGGACAGCAGCGGACCGGGGGGAGCTGTTTTTT. It encodes CASRTAADRGELFF.

The chain has TRBV19 and TRBJ2-2; maybe TRBD1 (6 bases). V was pared by 6 bases and J by 6 bases, with 11 bases between. The CDR3 loop spans 13 amino acids. The germline V gene encodes CDR1 LNHDA and CDR2 SQIVND (reference sequence). Written as DNA, the CDR3 is TGTGCCAGTAGACAACAGGGCCCCGGGGAGCTGTTTTTT. This encodes CASRQQGPGELFF.

This chain uses TRBV2 with TRBJ2-1; perhaps TRBD1 as D (5 bases). Germline V gene lookup returns CDR1 SNHLY and CDR2 FYNNEI. The CDR3 consists of 15 residues. Deletions cut 6 bases from V and 9 bases from J, with 21 bases between. The chain's CDR3 is CASRAGAGFVSEQFF. CDR3 nucleotide sequence: TGTGCCAGCAGGGCTGGGGCAGGGTTTGTCTCTGAGCAGTTCTTC. Using reference TRBV2 and TRBJ2-1 for the parts outside the CDR3, the full variable domain is EPEVTQTPSHQVTQMGQEVILRCVPISNHLYFYWYRQILGQKVEFLVSFYNNEISEKSEIFDDQFSVERPDGSNFTLKIRSTKLEDSAMYFCASRAGAGFVSEQFFGPGTRLTVL.